The next 18 T cell receptor beta chains were all read from a single sample in a study of CD8+ T cells in alopecia areata. Extracted RNA was reverse transcribed, and the resulting cDNA served as sequencing template. The repertoire was sequenced with immunoSEQ multiplex PCR; TCRdb's copy has only in-frame clones and lacks some. The sample includes 100,000 to 150,000 clones, around 49% seen only once; the top ten take roughly 20%. Source: CD8+ T cells sorted from blood, taken at week 0. These receptors all stem from a human donor with alopecia areata.

This clone has just a few counts. This rearrangement joins TRBV2 to TRBJ1-6; 10 nucleotides line up with TRBD1. Losses at the gene ends were 7 bases for V and 5 bases for J; bases not matched to a gene: 8. The germline V gene encodes CDR1 SNHLY and CDR2 FYNNEI. This CDR3 is built from 16 residues. The CDR3, as DNA: TGTGCCAGCACCCTTATGACAGGGGGCAATAATTCACCCCTCCACTTT. Residues: CASTLMTGGNNSPLHF.

The chain has TRBV9 and TRBJ2-1, with a weak D call TRBD2 (5 bases). V shed 0 bases and J shed 6 bases, with 13 bases lying between them. This CDR3 spans 15 amino acids. Germline V gene data show CDR1 as SGDLS and CDR2 as YYNGEE. The CDR3 region is CASSVGPAVLNEQFF. CDR3 DNA sequence: TGTGCCAGCAGCGTAGGGCCAGCGGTCCTCAATGAGCAGTTCTTC.

The chain links TRBV11-1 to TRBJ2-2; the D gene is possibly TRBD2 (6 bases). Germline-derived CDR1 and CDR2 are SGHAT and FQDESV (reference sequence). The CDR3 covers 15 residues. Deletions cut 1 base from V and 7 bases from J, with 13 bases between. This chain's CDR3 is CASSLEIAGHGELFF. Here the CDR3 DNA reads TGTGCCAGCAGCTTAGAGATTGCGGGGCACGGGGAGCTGTTTTTT.

DNA for the CDR3: TGTGCCAGCAGCTTCGGACAAACTAACTATGGCTACACCTTC. Protein product: CASSFGQTNYGYTF. The chain links TRBV5-4 to TRBJ1-2, with a possible D match to TRBD1 (5 bases). The CDR3 covers 14 residues. From germline, CDR1 is SGHNT and CDR2 YYREEE (reference sequence). Trimming shortened V by 2 bases and J by 0 bases, and 8 bases separated the two germline ends. Full variable domain (rest looked up from reference TRBV5-4 and TRBJ1-2): ETGVTQSPTHLIKTRGQQVTLRCSSQSGHNTVSWYQQALGQGPQFIFQYYREEENGRGNFPPRFSGLQFPNYSSELNVNALELDDSALYLCASSFGQTNYGYTFGSGTRLTVV.

A few counts support this clone. The J gene is TRBJ1-1, the V gene TRBV5-1; D is ambiguous. The V gene lost 2 bases and the J gene lost 0 bases, with 11 bases spanning the gap. Germline V gene data show CDR1 as SGHRS and CDR2 as YFSETQ. This CDR3 comprises 15 residues. CDR3 protein: CASSFETGLNTEAFF. The DNA for the CDR3 is TGCGCCAGCAGCTTTGAAACGGGTTTGAACACTGAAGCTTTCTTT. Full variable domain (outside the CDR3, taken from reference TRBV5-1 and TRBJ1-1): KAGVTQTPRYLIKTRGQQVTLSCSPISGHRSVSWYQQTPGQGLQFLFEYFSETQRNKGNFPGRFSGRQFSNSRSEMNVSTLELGDSALYLCASSFETGLNTEAFFGQGTRLTVV.

This clone was seen a handful of times. Other DNA sequences in this specimen translate into the identical CDR3. The chain carries TRBV9 and TRBJ1-1; no definite D call. The CDR3 sequence is 13 residues long. V was pared by 0 bases and J by 4 bases, with 7 bases between. Looked up from germline, CDR1 is SGDLS and CDR2 is YYNGEE. For the CDR3, the DNA is TGTGCCAGCAGCGTAGGCGGACGCACTGAAGCTTTCTTT. Its protein product is CASSVGGRTEAFF.

The V and J genes are TRBV25-1 and TRBJ2-7, with 8 bases that match TRBD1. Trimming at V came to 3 bases and at J to 2 bases, leaving 6 bases not matched to a gene. CDR1 is MGHDK, CDR2 SYGVNS, per germline. The CDR3 is 15 amino acids. DNA of the CDR3: TGTGCCAGCAGTGATTTGGACAGGGCCCCCTACGAGCAGTACTTC. It yields the protein CASSDLDRAPYEQYF.

The chain is built from TRBV19 and TRBJ2-1; TRBD2 matches at 8 bases. V was pared by 5 bases and J by 4 bases, with 10 bases of the junction left unmatched. The CDR3 is 16 amino acids. Germline V gene sequence: CDR1 LNHDA, CDR2 SQIVND (reference sequence). CDR3 in DNA: TGTGCCAGTAGTGCCTACGGGGGGGCCTCTTACAATGAGCAGTTCTTC. Its protein is CASSAYGGASYNEQFF.

This clone was counted between two and nine times. J is TRBJ2-3 and V is TRBV13, with 7 bases fitting TRBD2. The junction had 15 bases not matched to a gene; V was cut back by 6 bases and J by 6 bases. From germline, CDR1 is PRHDT and CDR2 FYEKMQ (reference sequence). The CDR3 runs to 16 residues. The CDR3 bases are TGTGCCAGCAGACAAGTCTCGGCTAGCGGCGAGGATACGCAGTATTTT. Translation gives CASRQVSASGEDTQYF.

There are a few counts of this clone. CDR3 in DNA: TGTGCCAGCACCGAGCGAGCGGGGACCCACAATGAGCAGTTCTTC. Its protein product is CASTERAGTHNEQFF. The V and J genes are TRBV6-5 and TRBJ2-1; TRBD2 matches 7 bases. V shed 7 bases, J shed 5 bases, and the junction held 11 bases outside the gene matches. Germline V lookup: CDR1 MNHEY, CDR2 SVGAGI. This CDR3 is built from 15 residues.

In nucleotides, the CDR3 is TGTGCCAGCAGGGTGGCTAGCGGGGCGGATACGCAGTATTTT. Protein product: CASRVASGADTQYF. The chain recombines TRBV2 with TRBJ2-3; TRBD2 agrees at 9 bases. The CDR3 spans 14 residues. Germline V CDR1 and CDR2: SNHLY, FYNNEI. V gave up 6 bases and J gave up 6 bases; unmatched junction bases: 7.

The V and J genes are TRBV15 and TRBJ1-5; TRBD1 might be the D (5 bases). This CDR3 spans 10 amino acids. CDR1 and CDR2 (germline): LNHNV, YYDKDF (reference sequence). Trimming left V 11 bases short and J 11 bases short, with 13 bases between. The CDR3 nucleotides read TGTGCCCCCTTGGGGGAGGCCCAGCATTTT. Its translation: CAPLGEAQHF.

This clone was counted only a few times. The identical CDR3 is also encoded by other nucleotide sequences in the sample. The chain combines TRBV7-9 with TRBJ2-2, with a possible D match to TRBD1 (5 bases). Germline V gene sequence: CDR1 SEHNR, CDR2 FQNEAQ (reference sequence). V lost 6 bases and J 2 bases, leaving 7 bases between the germline ends. The CDR3 spans 13 residues. CDR3 sequence: CASSDSNTGELFF. CDR3 in DNA: TGTGCCAGCAGTGACAGCAACACCGGGGAGCTGTTTTTT. Based on the CDR3 plus reference TRBV7-9 and TRBJ2-2, the full variable domain is DTGVSQNPRHKITKRGQNVTFRCDPISEHNRLYWYRQTLGQGPEFLTYFQNEAQLEKSRLLSDRFSAERPKGSFSTLEIQRTEQGDSAMYLCASSDSNTGELFFGEGSRLTVL.

The V gene is TRBV29-1, the J gene TRBJ1-2; D is undetermined. V lost 4 bases and J 3 bases, leaving 9 bases between the germline ends. The CDR3 extends over 12 amino acids. CDR1 is SQVTM, CDR2 ANQGSEA, per germline. CDR3 nucleotides: TGCAGCGTTGTATTGTTGGACTATGGCTACACCTTC. Translation gives CSVVLLDYGYTF.

The rearrangement uses TRBV29-1 and TRBJ2-3; D might be TRBD1 (6 bases). V lost 5 bases to trimming and J lost 1 base, with 10 bases between them. Germline-derived CDR1 and CDR2 are SQVTM and ANQGSEA. The length of the CDR3 is 13 residues. The CDR3 region is CSVWDTGTDTQYF. CDR3 DNA sequence: TGCAGCGTTTGGGACACTGGCACAGATACGCAGTATTTT.

This clone was detected only a few times. This sequence joins TRBV4-1 and TRBJ2-1; 8 nucleotides match TRBD2. CDR1 MGHRA and CDR2 YSYEKL come from the germline V gene. CDR3 length equals 14 residues. After removal of 5 bases from V and 8 bases from J, the junction contained 8 bases not matched to a gene. In DNA, the CDR3 is TGCGCCAGCAGCAATCCGGGACTAGTGTATGAGCAGTTCTTC. It yields the protein CASSNPGLVYEQFF.

This clone was detected a few times. The V gene is TRBV18, the J gene TRBJ2-3; D unclear. V lost 8 bases to trimming and J lost 0 bases, with 15 bases between them. Germline lookup yields CDR1 KGHSH and CDR2 LQKENI. This CDR3 comprises 15 residues. Here the CDR3 reads CASSFVAASTDTQYF. CDR3 sequence (DNA): TGTGCCAGCAGTTTTGTGGCAGCTAGCACAGATACGCAGTATTTT.

This clone was seen a handful of times. The CDR3: CATLDPYGNEKLFF. Here the CDR3 DNA reads TGTGCCACCCTGGACCCCTACGGGAATGAAAAACTGTTTTTT. V is TRBV10-3 and J is TRBJ1-4; no firm D call. The CDR3 is 14 residues long. Trimming removed 10 bases from V and 5 bases from J, with 17 bases in between. Germline V lookup: CDR1 ENHRY, CDR2 SYGVKD.